The 4 T cell receptor beta chains below were found in one sample sequenced in a study of blood T cell repertoires in COVID-19. Generated by immunoSEQ multiplex PCR, the TCRdb table keeps only in-frame clones and is missing some. The table lists 200,000 to 250,000 clones, approximately 84% of them singletons. Sequenced: peripheral blood. The receptors were sampled from a woman older than 75 with COVID-19, enrolled during active disease.

V and J are TRBV7-2 and TRBJ2-1; D is perhaps TRBD1 (5 bases). The germline CDR1 and CDR2 sequences are SGHTA and FQGNSA. The CDR3 sequence is 14 residues long. The V and J ends lost 5 bases and 0 bases respectively, with 8 bases between them. CDR3: CASSPQGSYNEQFF. CDR3 coding DNA: TGTGCCAGCAGCCCGCAGGGCTCCTACAATGAGCAGTTCTTC.

The chain employs TRBV21-1 and TRBJ2-1; the table's D call, TRBD1, has no DNA check behind it. TRBV21-1 is noted as a pseudogene. The CDR3 is made up of 19 amino acids. CDR3 amino acids: CASSNQTGQNFSNYNEQFF. CDR3 sequence (DNA): TGTGCCAGCAGCAACCAAACGGGACAAAATTTCTCCAACTACAATGAGCAGTTCTTC.

The chain combines TRBV27 with TRBJ1-1, with a tentative D call TRBD1 (6 bases). The germline V and J ends were trimmed by 5 bases and 1 base, with 8 bases remaining between them. This CDR3 is 13 amino acids long. The germline CDR1 and CDR2 sequences are MNHEY and SMNVEV (reference sequence). This chain's CDR3 is CASSRGTNTEAFF. DNA for the CDR3: TGTGCCAGCAGTAGGGGGACGAACACTGAAGCTTTCTTT.

This clone came up once. The chain recombines TRBV18 with TRBJ1-1; D ambiguous. Germline V gene data show CDR1 as KGHSH and CDR2 as LQKENI. This CDR3 is built from 15 residues. Trimming cost V 3 bases and J 2 bases, with 13 bases left between them. The CDR3 coding sequence is TGTGCCAGCTCACCTGCGGGGTACAGAAACACTGAAGCTTTCTTT. Translating gives CASSPAGYRNTEAFF.